These 26 T cell receptor beta chains were sequenced from one sample in a study of blood T cells in healthy people across ages (dated by TCRdb to between 2014 and 2016). Library preparation was by 5' RACE. A second PCR of 7 to 11 cycles was performed with a sample-barcoded 5' primer and a J-beta primer mix. TCRdb reworked the public reads: Q25 trimming with fastp, MiXCR clone assembly, productive beta chains retained. A single entry per CDR3 protein holds the most common genes and DNA from its merged rows. Present in this sample are 1.5 million to 2 million distinct CDR3 sequences, approximately 40% of which were seen just once. The ten largest clonotypes hold 20% to 25% of the sample. Sequencing used blood. These receptors all stem from a human donor in good health.

The CDR3 nucleotides read TGCGCCAGCAGCAGGGGACGGACCTCCTATGGCTACACCTTC. Its protein is CASSRGRTSYGYTF. This sequence joins TRBV5-1 and TRBJ1-2; D is possibly TRBD1 (5 bases). CDR1 is SGHRS, CDR2 YFSETQ, per germline. The length of the CDR3 is 14 residues. Trimming took 4 bases from V and 4 from J, leaving 14 bases between them. Filled out from reference TRBV5-1 and TRBJ1-2, the complete variable domain reads KAGVTQTPRYLIKTRGQQVTLSCSPISGHRSVSWYQQTPGQGLQFLFEYFSETQRNKGNFPGRFSGRQFSNSRSEMNVSTLELGDSALYLCASSRGRTSYGYTFGSGTRLTVV.

This clonotype was detected many times. The V gene is TRBV7-2, the J gene TRBJ2-5; the D gene is possibly TRBD1 (7 bases). From germline, CDR1 is SGHTA and CDR2 FQGNSA. This CDR3 is built from 15 residues. The V gene lost 5 bases and the J gene lost 5 bases, with 18 bases spanning the gap. CDR3 amino acids: CASSPFGQAGETQYF. As DNA, the CDR3 is TGTGCCAGCAGCCCATTTGGACAGGCGGGGGAGACCCAGTACTTC.

The CDR3 here is CSGWDQDYGYTF. The CDR3 DNA reads as TGCAGCGGGTGGGATCAGGACTATGGCTACACCTTC. The V gene is TRBV29-1, the J gene TRBJ1-2; D is uncertain. Per germline, CDR1 SQVTM and CDR2 ANQGSEA. The CDR3 is 12 amino acids. V shed 7 bases and J shed 3 bases, with 12 bases lying between them.

This chain uses TRBV27 with TRBJ2-1, with 9 positions matching TRBD2. V lost 6 bases and J lost 3; bases outside the gene matches: 9. Germline loops: CDR1 MNHEY, CDR2 SMNVEV (reference sequence). The length of the CDR3 is 16 residues. Here the CDR3 reads CASRTGASGIYNEQFF. The DNA for the CDR3 is TGTGCCAGCAGAACTGGGGCTAGCGGGATCTACAATGAGCAGTTCTTC.

The rearrangement joins TRBV7-6 to TRBJ1-2; D perhaps matches TRBD1 (5 bases). The V gene lost 2 bases and the J gene lost 4 bases, with 11 bases spanning the gap. The CDR3 covers 14 residues. Per germline, CDR1 SGHVS and CDR2 FNYEAQ. As DNA, the CDR3 is TGTGCCAGCAGCTTAATGGGTGGGGGCTATGGCTACACCTTC. Protein sequence: CASSLMGGGYGYTF.

This chain connects TRBV3-1 to TRBJ2-4, with D unresolved. Germline-derived CDR1 and CDR2 are LGHDT and YNNKEL (reference sequence). Trimming shortened V by 2 bases and J by 0 bases, and 11 bases separated the two germline ends. The CDR3 extends over 16 amino acids. The CDR3 DNA follows: TGTGCCAGCAGCCAAACACGTCGTATAGCCAAAAACATTCAGTACTTC. It yields the protein CASSQTRRIAKNIQYF. The full variable domain, its missing parts supplied by reference TRBV3-1 and TRBJ2-4, is DTAVSQTPKYLVTQMGNDKSIKCEQNLGHDTMYWYKQDSKKFLKIMFSYNNKELIINETVPNRFSPKSPDKAHLNLHINSLELGDSAVYFCASSQTRRIAKNIQYFGAGTRLSVL.

The chain combines TRBV6-2 or TRBV6-3 with TRBJ1-2; 9 nucleotides line up with TRBD1. V lost 7 bases, J lost 8 bases, and 5 bases stayed unmatched. Germline lookup yields CDR1 MNHEY and CDR2 SVGEGT. This CDR3 comprises 12 residues. This CDR3 reads CASTGQGKGYTF. CDR3 nucleotides: TGTGCCAGCACCGGACAGGGGAAGGGCTACACCTTC.

The chain recombines TRBV7-9 with TRBJ2-2, with a weak D call TRBD1 (6 bases). Trimming removed 4 bases from V and 2 bases from J, with 11 bases in between. The V gene's germline CDR1 is SEHNR and CDR2 FQNEAQ (reference sequence). The CDR3 has 15 amino acids. CDR3 bases: TGTGCCAGCAGCTCGCCGGGACACAACACCGGGGAGCTGTTTTTT. Protein product: CASSSPGHNTGELFF.

The chain links TRBV5-8 to TRBJ2-7, with TRBD2 as a possible D gene (5 bases). The CDR3 has 14 amino acids. Trimming removed 4 bases at V and 2 bases at J, with 13 bases between. The germline gives CDR1 SGHTS, CDR2 YDEGEE. This CDR3 is CASSAPLAPYEQYF. In DNA form, the CDR3 reads TGTGCCAGCAGCGCCCCGCTAGCCCCCTACGAGCAGTACTTC.

This rearrangement joins TRBV7-9 to TRBJ1-2; 10 bases are shared with TRBD1. Germline loops: CDR1 SEHNR, CDR2 FQNEAQ (reference sequence). The CDR3 sequence is 17 residues long. J lost 0 bases, V lost 3 bases, and 7 bases had no gene match. The CDR3 DNA reads TGTGCCAGCAGCTTGAAGGACAGGGGGATAGCTAACTATGGCTACACCTTC. Encoded protein: CASSLKDRGIANYGYTF.

This clonotype was counted a few times. The chain employs TRBV6-6 and TRBJ2-7, with TRBD2 matching over 8 bases. With 10 bases clipped from V and 4 bases from J, the junction kept 9 bases outside the gene matches. Per the germline V gene, CDR1 is MNHNY and CDR2 is SVGAGI (reference sequence). This CDR3 contains 13 residues. The CDR3 region is CATSLAVGYEQYF. CDR3 DNA sequence: TGTGCCACATCACTAGCGGTGGGATACGAGCAGTACTTC.

This clonotype was recorded a few times. V is TRBV5-1 and J is TRBJ2-1; 9 positions agree with TRBD2. The CDR3 is 14 amino acids. Germline V gene sequence: CDR1 SGHRS, CDR2 YFSETQ. After removal of 8 bases from V and 10 bases from J, the junction contained 13 bases not matched to a gene. In DNA form, the CDR3 reads TGCGCCAGTGGGTTGACATTAGCGGGGGAGGAGCAGTTCTTC. It codes for CASGLTLAGEEQFF. Full variable domain (remainder filled in from reference TRBV5-1 and TRBJ2-1): KAGVTQTPRYLIKTRGQQVTLSCSPISGHRSVSWYQQTPGQGLQFLFEYFSETQRNKGNFPGRFSGRQFSNSRSEMNVSTLELGDSALYLCASGLTLAGEEQFFGPGTRLTVL.

The chain is built from TRBV7-2 and TRBJ1-2; possible D gene TRBD1, 5 bases. The CDR3 consists of 15 residues. Trimming shortened V by 5 bases and J by 4 bases, and 17 bases separated the two germline ends. In germline, CDR1 is SGHTA, CDR2 FQGNSA. The CDR3 protein is CASSPGQGGSYGYTF. DNA for the CDR3: TGTGCCAGCAGCCCGGGGCAGGGAGGGTCCTATGGCTACACCTTC.

This clonotype was seen more than once but under ten times. The gene calls are TRBV4-3 and TRBJ2-7; 9 bases are shared with TRBD1. Germline V gene sequence: CDR1 LGHNA, CDR2 YSLEER. The CDR3 is 15 residues long. V shed 2 bases, J shed 7 bases, and the junction held 9 bases outside the gene matches. CDR3 bases: TGCGCCAGCAGCCAATCCGGGACAGGGTTCCGGGAGCAGTACTTC. Its translation is CASSQSGTGFREQYF.

CDR3 in amino acids: CASSFHRGGTKETQYF. CDR3 bases: TGTGCCAGCAGCTTCCATCGGGGGGGGACTAAAGAGACCCAGTACTTC. This sequence joins TRBV7-8 and TRBJ2-5; 8 bases are a match to TRBD2. Germline-derived CDR1 and CDR2 are SGHVS and FQNEAQ. V shed 3 bases and J 3 bases; nucleotides not matched to a gene: 9. The CDR3 consists of 16 residues.

The rearrangement uses TRBV15 and TRBJ2-1; a weak D match, TRBD1 (7 bases). The CDR3 consists of 14 residues. The ends were cut back, 5 bases at V and 4 bases at J, with 12 bases in the middle. The germline V gene encodes CDR1 LNHNV and CDR2 YYDKDF (reference sequence). CDR3 loop: CATSGGGGYNEQFF. As DNA, the CDR3 is TGTGCCACCAGCGGAGGGGGCGGGTACAATGAGCAGTTCTTC.

The chain is built from TRBV10-3 and TRBJ1-1; unclear D gene. Germline CDR1 is ENHRY and CDR2 is SYGVKD. V shed 6 bases and J shed 6 bases, with 17 bases lying between them. This CDR3 is built from 14 residues. This CDR3 reads CAISNGQGIAEAFF. The DNA for the CDR3 is TGTGCCATCAGCAACGGTCAAGGGATTGCTGAAGCTTTCTTT.

The chain employs TRBV6-1 and TRBJ2-4; D perhaps matches TRBD2 (6 bases). Per germline, CDR1 MNHNS and CDR2 SASEGT. This CDR3 comprises 16 residues. CDR3 sequence: CAISNGGLRAKNIQYF. CDR3 nucleotides: TGTGCTATAAGCAACGGAGGGTTACGAGCCAAAAACATTCAGTACTTC.

V usage is TRBV7-8 and J usage is TRBJ2-5, with a weak D call TRBD2 (7 bases). The CDR3 sequence is 16 residues long. Deletions cut 7 bases from V and 1 base from J, with 19 bases between. The germline V gene encodes CDR1 SGHVS and CDR2 FQNEAQ. DNA of the CDR3: TGTGCCAGCACGATTGGGAGGGGGTCCCTCCAAGAGACCCAGTACTTC. Translated: CASTIGRGSLQETQYF.

The V and J genes are TRBV5-1 and TRBJ2-7; tentatively, D is TRBD1 (7 bases). This CDR3 is 14 amino acids long. V dropped 4 bases and J dropped 2 bases, with 13 bases sitting between them. CDR1 and CDR2 from the germline V gene are SGHRS and YFSETQ. The CDR3 loop reads CASSRGTETYEQYF. In DNA form, the CDR3 reads TGCGCCAGCAGCCGGGGGACAGAGACCTACGAGCAGTACTTC.

The chain is built from TRBV3-1 and TRBJ2-4; D uncertain. The CDR3 totals 18 residues. Trimming shortened V by 2 bases and J by 1 base, and 18 bases separated the two germline ends. Germline lookup yields CDR1 LGHDT and CDR2 YNNKEL (reference sequence). The CDR3 sequence is CASSQFGVGLEAKNIQYF. In DNA form, the CDR3 reads TGTGCCAGCAGCCAATTCGGAGTCGGTCTAGAGGCCAAAAACATTCAGTACTTC.

The chain carries TRBV20-1 and TRBJ2-1, with 14 bases matching TRBD2. This CDR3 comprises 15 residues. Germline assignment: CDR1 DFQATT and CDR2 SNEGSKA (reference sequence). With 4 bases clipped from V and 5 bases from J, the junction kept 4 bases outside the gene matches. CDR3 nucleotides: TGCAGTGCTATTGGGGGACTAGCGGGGGACAATGAGCAGTTCTTC. Translating gives CSAIGGLAGDNEQFF.

The gene calls are TRBV7-9 and TRBJ1-6; D is possibly TRBD1 (5 bases). V lost 1 base, J lost 0 bases, and 10 bases lay in between. Germline CDR1 and CDR2: SEHNR and FQNEAQ (reference sequence). CDR3 length: 17 amino acids. Here the CDR3 DNA reads TGTGCCAGCAGCTTAGGGGGACGGAGCTCCTATAATTCACCCCTCCACTTT. This sequence encodes CASSLGGRSSYNSPLHF.

In this sample, this clonotype turned up many times. The germline gene is not matched at one end of the junction; a read error may be the cause. The chain couples TRBV5-1 to TRBJ1-2, with TRBD1 matching 12 bases. The CDR3 is 14 residues long. Germline V lookup: CDR1 SGHRS, CDR2 YFSETQ. Here the CDR3 DNA reads TGTGCCAGCAGCCTGGGACAGGGGGCTTATGGCTACACCTTC. It encodes CASSLGQGAYGYTF.

The chain has TRBV3-1 and TRBJ2-1; D tentatively reads TRBD1 or TRBD2 (5 bases each). Between the trimmed V and J ends, which lost 1 base and 10 bases, there was a span of 17 bases. From germline, CDR1 is LGHDT and CDR2 YNNKEL (reference sequence). CDR3 length: 15 residues. The CDR3 protein is CASSQAPGTNYEQFF. The CDR3, as DNA: TGTGCCAGCAGCCAAGCCCCAGGGACCAACTACGAGCAGTTCTTC.

The rearrangement joins TRBV27 to TRBJ1-2; 7 positions agree with TRBD1. Germline V gene sequence: CDR1 MNHEY, CDR2 SMNVEV (reference sequence). V trimming: 7 bases; J trimming: 0 bases; junction bases outside the gene matches: 8. This CDR3 contains 15 residues. CDR3 region: CASTSIGTANYGYTF. In DNA form, the CDR3 reads TGTGCCAGCACTTCCATCGGGACAGCTAACTATGGCTACACCTTC.